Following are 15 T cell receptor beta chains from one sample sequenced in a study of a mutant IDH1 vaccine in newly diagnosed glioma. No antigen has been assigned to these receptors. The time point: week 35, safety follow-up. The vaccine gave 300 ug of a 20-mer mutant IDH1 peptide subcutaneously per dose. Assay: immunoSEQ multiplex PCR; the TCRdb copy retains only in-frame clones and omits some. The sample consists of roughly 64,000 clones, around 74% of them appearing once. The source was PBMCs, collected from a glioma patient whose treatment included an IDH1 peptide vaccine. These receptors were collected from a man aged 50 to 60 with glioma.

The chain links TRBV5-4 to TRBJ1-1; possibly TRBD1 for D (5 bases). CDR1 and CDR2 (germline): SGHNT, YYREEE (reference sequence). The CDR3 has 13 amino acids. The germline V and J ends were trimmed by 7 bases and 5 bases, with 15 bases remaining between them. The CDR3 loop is CASGGGRRTEAFF. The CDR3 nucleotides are TGTGCCAGCGGGGGAGGCAGACGGACTGAAGCTTTCTTT.

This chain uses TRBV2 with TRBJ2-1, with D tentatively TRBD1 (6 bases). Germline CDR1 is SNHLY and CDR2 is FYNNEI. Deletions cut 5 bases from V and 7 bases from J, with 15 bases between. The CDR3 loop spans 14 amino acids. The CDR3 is CASSRDTPGNEQFF. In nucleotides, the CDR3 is TGTGCCAGCAGTCGGGACACCCCGGGGAATGAGCAGTTCTTC.

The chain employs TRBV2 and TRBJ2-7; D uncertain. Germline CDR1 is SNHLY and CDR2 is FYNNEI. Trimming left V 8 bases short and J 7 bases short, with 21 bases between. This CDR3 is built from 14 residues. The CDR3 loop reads CASGPRLESGEQYF. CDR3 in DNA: TGTGCCAGCGGTCCAAGGCTAGAATCCGGGGAGCAGTACTTC.

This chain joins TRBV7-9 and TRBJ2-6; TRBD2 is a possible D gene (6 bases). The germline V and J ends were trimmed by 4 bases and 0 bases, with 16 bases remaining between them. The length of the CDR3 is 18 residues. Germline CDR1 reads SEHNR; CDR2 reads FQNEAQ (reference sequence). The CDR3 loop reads CASSSLGGIVSGANVLTF. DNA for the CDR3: TGTGCCAGCAGCTCTCTCGGCGGGATCGTCTCTGGGGCCAACGTCCTGACTTTC.

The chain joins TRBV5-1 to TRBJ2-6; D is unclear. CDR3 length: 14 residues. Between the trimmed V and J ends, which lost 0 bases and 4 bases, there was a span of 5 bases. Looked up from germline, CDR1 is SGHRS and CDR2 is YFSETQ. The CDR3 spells CASSLAPGANVLTF. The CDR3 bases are TGCGCCAGCAGCTTGGCCCCGGGGGCCAACGTCCTGACTTTC.

DNA of the CDR3: TGCGCCAGCAGCCAAGGACGAAATGAGCAGTTCTTC. This codes for CASSQGRNEQFF. This chain joins TRBV4-1 and TRBJ2-1, with D uncertain. The CDR3 runs to 12 residues. Germline lookup yields CDR1 MGHRA and CDR2 YSYEKL. With 1 base removed from V and 7 bases from J, the gap between germline ends came to 5 bases.

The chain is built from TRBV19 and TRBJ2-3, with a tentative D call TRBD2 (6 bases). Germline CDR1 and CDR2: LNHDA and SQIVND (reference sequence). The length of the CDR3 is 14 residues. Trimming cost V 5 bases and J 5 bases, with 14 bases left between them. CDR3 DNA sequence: TGTGCCAGTAGTGCCGGGACTTCTCTAGATACGCAGTATTTT. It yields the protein CASSAGTSLDTQYF.

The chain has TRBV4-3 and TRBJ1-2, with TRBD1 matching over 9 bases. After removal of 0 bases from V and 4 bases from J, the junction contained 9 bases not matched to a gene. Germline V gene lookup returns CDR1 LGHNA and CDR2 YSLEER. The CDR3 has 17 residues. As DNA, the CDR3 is TGCGCCAGCAGCCAAGATACCGGGACAGGGCGGGGCTATGGCTACACCTTC. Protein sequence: CASSQDTGTGRGYGYTF.

The CDR3 protein is CAIGGRDRANEQFF. In nucleotides, the CDR3 is TGTGCCATCGGGGGGCGCGACAGGGCTAATGAGCAGTTCTTC. This chain uses TRBV10-3 with TRBJ2-1; a weak D match, TRBD1 (7 bases). V was pared by 8 bases and J by 7 bases, with 18 bases between. The CDR3 contains 14 residues. The V gene's germline CDR1 is ENHRY and CDR2 SYGVKD.

CDR3 in amino acids: CASSAPGTGAHEQYF. The CDR3 DNA follows: TGTGCCAGCAGCGCCCCCGGGACAGGGGCCCACGAGCAGTACTTC. V is TRBV12-1 and J is TRBJ2-7; the D segment call TRBD1 is taken from the table without a DNA check. TRBV12-1 is marked as a pseudogene. This CDR3 has 15 residues.

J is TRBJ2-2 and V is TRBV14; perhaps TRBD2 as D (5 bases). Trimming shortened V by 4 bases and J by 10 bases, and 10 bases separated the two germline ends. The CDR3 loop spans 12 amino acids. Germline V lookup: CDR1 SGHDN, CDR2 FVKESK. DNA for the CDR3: TGTGCCAGCAGCCTCGGGGTCACGGAGCTGTTTTTT. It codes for CASSLGVTELFF.

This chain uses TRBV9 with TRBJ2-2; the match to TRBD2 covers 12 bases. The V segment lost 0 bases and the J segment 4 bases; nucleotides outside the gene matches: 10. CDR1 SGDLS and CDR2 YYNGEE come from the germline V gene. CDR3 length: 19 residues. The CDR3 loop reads CASSVGLAGAGRGTGELFF. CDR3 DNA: TGTGCCAGCAGCGTAGGACTAGCGGGGGCCGGCCGTGGCACCGGGGAGCTGTTTTTT.

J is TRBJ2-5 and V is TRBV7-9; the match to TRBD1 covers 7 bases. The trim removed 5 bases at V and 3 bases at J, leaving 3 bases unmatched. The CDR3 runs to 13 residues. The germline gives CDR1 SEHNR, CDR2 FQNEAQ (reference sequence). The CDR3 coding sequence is TGTGCCAGCAGCCACGGGACAGAAGAGACCCAGTACTTC. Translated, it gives CASSHGTEETQYF.

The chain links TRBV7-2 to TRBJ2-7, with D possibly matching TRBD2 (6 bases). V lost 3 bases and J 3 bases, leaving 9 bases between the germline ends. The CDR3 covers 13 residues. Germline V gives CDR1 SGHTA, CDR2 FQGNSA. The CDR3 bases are TGTGCCAGCAGCTTTGGGACTTACTACGAGCAGTACTTC. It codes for CASSFGTYYEQYF.

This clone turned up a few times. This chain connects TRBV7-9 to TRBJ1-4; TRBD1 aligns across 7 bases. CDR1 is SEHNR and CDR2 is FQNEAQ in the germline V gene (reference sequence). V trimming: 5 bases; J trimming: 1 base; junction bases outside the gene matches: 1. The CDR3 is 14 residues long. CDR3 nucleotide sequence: TGTGCCAGCAGCCGACAGGGAACTAATGAAAAACTGTTTTTT. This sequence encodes CASSRQGTNEKLFF.